The clone carrying this TCR beta chain was recorded at least ten times. Its matching antigen is unknown. The library attached unique molecular identifiers to individual cDNA molecules. Using its own MiXCR run on the RACE reads, TCRdb lists one record per CDR3 protein. The repertoire has a few hundred thousand distinct CDR3 sequences, about 6.9% of them found once; the top ten carry less than 6.5%. The data were taken from a study of human T cells and chemical hapten exposure. Study background: All through the approximately 25-week study, the scalp of each patient received diphenylcyclopropenone doses weekly. Alopecia areata, totalis and universalis patients, mostly female, were included. Study-wide results and caveats: Counts of expanded TCRs at PT1 were positively correlated with patch test score.

Time point defined: patch test 2, 6 weeks after DPC sensitization. Treatment: therapeutic diphenylcyclopropenone sensitization with weekly scalp DPC. This CDR3 comprises 15 residues. Per the germline V gene, CDR1 is LGHDT and CDR2 is YNNKEL (reference sequence). V dropped 4 bases and J dropped 7; count of bases not matched to a gene: 4. The clonotype comes from a woman aged 18-35 years with alopecia areata. Some clones in this sample may be carry-over from other donors' samples. The rearrangement joins TRBV3-1 to TRBJ2-1, with 13 bases identical to TRBD2. Specimen: whole blood, collected in connection with sensitization to the hapten diphenylcyclopropenone (DPC). CDR3 sequence: CASSPGLAGKNEQFF. CDR3 in DNA: TGTGCCAGCAGCCCGGGACTAGCGGGGAAGAATGAGCAGTTCTTC.